This T cell receptor beta chain comes out of a study of patients and donors after allogeneic stem cell transplantation. Trimming shortened V by 4 bases and J by 8 bases, and 12 bases separated the two germline ends. CDR1 is SGHRS and CDR2 is YFSETQ in the germline V gene. The CDR3 is 12 amino acids. TCRdb analysed the RT-PCR reads with MiXCR anew, one entry per CDR3 protein. The table shows about 150,000 distinct CDR3 sequences, with roughly 24% occurring only once. This sequence joins TRBV5-1 and TRBJ1-2; D unclear. The sequence came from a human donor who was either an allogeneic HSCT recipient or a stem cell or donor lymphocyte infusion donor (not recorded which). It is not recorded whose cells these are; they may come from a transplant donor. Sequenced sample: blood, either unsorted or a sorted T cell fraction (not recorded which). CDR3 residues: CASSLEFRGYTF. The DNA of the CDR3 is TGCGCCAGCAGCCTAGAATTTCGGGGCTACACCTTC.